This T cell receptor (beta chain) came from a study of HIV-infected patients and healthy controls. General study points: Unequal distinct sequence numbers between patients and controls complicated comparisons. Healthy controls shared more CDR3 sequences between individuals than HIV-infected patients did. Apparent post-therapy Gini recovery among HIV-infected patients was not reproduced with size-matched repertoires.

500 ng RNA was reverse transcribed with alpha and beta constant-region primers. Separate chain-specific third strand synthesis with multiplexing indices produced the alpha and beta libraries. Each cDNA molecule was barcoded, and a single primer pair amplified each chain. TCRdb reprocessed the 5' RACE reads with MiXCR, giving one entry per CDR3 protein. The sample includes 8,000 to 9,500 distinct CDR3 sequences, over 7.5% of them seen just once. Follow-up blood was drawn about 14 weeks, roughly three months, after antiretroviral therapy began. All unsorted peripheral T cells were captured because whole blood was used without fractionation. On this clonotype: The antigen is unknown.

CDR3 size: 16 residues. CDR1 is ENHRY and CDR2 is SYGVKD in the germline V gene. V lost 2 bases to trimming and J lost 0 bases; unmatched junction nucleotides: 6. This sequence originates from an adult with HIV infection. The chain has TRBV10-3 and TRBJ1-1, with TRBD1 matching over 7 bases. Sequencing used blood, obtained during antiretroviral therapy. This chain's CDR3 is CAISEGTASVNTEAFF. Here the CDR3 DNA reads TGTGCCATCAGTGAGGGGACAGCTAGCGTGAACACTGAAGCTTTCTTT.